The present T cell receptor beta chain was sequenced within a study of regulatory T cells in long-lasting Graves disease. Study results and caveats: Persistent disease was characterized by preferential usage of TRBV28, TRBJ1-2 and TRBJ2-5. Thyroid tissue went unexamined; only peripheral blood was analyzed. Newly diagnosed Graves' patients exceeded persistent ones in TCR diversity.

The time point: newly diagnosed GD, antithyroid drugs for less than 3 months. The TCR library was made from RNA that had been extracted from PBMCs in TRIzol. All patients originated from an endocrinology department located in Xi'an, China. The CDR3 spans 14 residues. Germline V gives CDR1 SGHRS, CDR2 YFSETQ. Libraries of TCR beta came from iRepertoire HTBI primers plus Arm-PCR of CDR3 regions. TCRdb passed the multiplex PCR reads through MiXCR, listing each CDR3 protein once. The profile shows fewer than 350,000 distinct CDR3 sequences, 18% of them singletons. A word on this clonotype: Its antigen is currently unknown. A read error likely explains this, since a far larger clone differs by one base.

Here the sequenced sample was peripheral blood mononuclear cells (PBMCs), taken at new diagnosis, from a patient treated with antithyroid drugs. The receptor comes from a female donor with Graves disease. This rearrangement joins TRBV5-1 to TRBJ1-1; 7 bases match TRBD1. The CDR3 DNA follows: TGCGCCAGCAGCCTGGGACAGTTGAACACTGAAACTTTCTTT. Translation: CASSLGQLNTETFF.